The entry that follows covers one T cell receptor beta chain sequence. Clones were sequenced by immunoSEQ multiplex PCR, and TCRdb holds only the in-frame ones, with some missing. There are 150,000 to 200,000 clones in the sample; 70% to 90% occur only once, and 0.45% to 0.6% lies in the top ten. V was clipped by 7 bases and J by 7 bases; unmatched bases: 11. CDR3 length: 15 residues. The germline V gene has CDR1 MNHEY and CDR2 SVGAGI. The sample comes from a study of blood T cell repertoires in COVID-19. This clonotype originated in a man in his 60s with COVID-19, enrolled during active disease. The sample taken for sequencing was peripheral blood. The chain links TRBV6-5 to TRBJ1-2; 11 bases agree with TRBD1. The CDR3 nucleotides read TGTGCCAGCACGACCCTGGGACAGGGGGTTGGTGGCTACACCTTC. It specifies CASTTLGQGVGGYTF.